This T cell receptor beta chain appears in the sequencing data of a study of blood T cell repertoires in COVID-19. Study-wide context: From the United States, Italy and Spain came samples of acute and convalescent COVID-19.

In the authors' methods: Researchers report that nucleated cell counts were estimated from reference gene primer amplification. Using immunoSEQ multiplex PCR, the repertoire was profiled, and TCRdb retains in-frame clones only, with some absent. The DNA gave D and trimming, while V, J and clone size come from that table. The repertoire holds 120,000 or so clones, with about nine tenths as singletons. CDR3 length: 13 residues. J was trimmed by 4 bases and V by 4 bases; bases with no gene match: 4. Germline-derived CDR1 and CDR2 are MNHEY and SVGAGI. The source of this sequence is a man aged 35 to 55 with acute or convalescent COVID-19. The chain links TRBV6-5 to TRBJ2-7; 7 bases agree with TRBD1. Material for sequencing was peripheral blood. CDR3 protein: CASSFRDSYEQYF. The CDR3 DNA reads as TGTGCCAGCAGTTTCCGGGACAGTTACGAGCAGTACTTC.